Included here is one TCR beta chain sequence, with context. The antigen it binds to is not known. Base qualities are missing; no much larger clone stands one base away. The data were obtained in a study of PD-1 blockade in classical Hodgkin lymphoma (dated by TCRdb to the early 2020s). For context, the study as a whole: Nivolumab dosing was 3 mg/kg intravenously every 2 weeks, continuing until either disease progression or unacceptable toxicity. A peripheral blood immune signature of response to PD-1 blockade in classical Hodgkin lymphoma was defined using TCR beta sequencing and CyTOF. Results the study describes overall, beyond this receptor: Baseline TCR diversity was reported to be lower in newly diagnosed patients than in healthy donors and to be lower still in relapsed/refractory patients. A significant rise by C4D1 was seen in CD4+ but not CD8+ TCR diversity (p=0.0027 vs p=0.16), with the rise being most apparent in complete responders (p=0.02). The study was restricted to a single clinical trial cohort, and the causes of repertoire differences, possibly disease activity or prior therapy, were left undefined. Patients starting nivolumab less than 1 year after ASCT had lower diversity and were excluded from later analyses to avoid confounding by immune reconstitution. Among trial patients, those achieving complete response had baseline diversity similar to that of newly diagnosed patients, while diversity was significantly lower in partial responders and progressors.

Counted from cysteine to phenylalanine, this CDR3 has 13 amino acids. Left in the record is the CDR3 DNA by itself, 39 bases read in frame from the first base. Trimming costs V 0 bases and J 3 bases, and their ends lie 7 bases apart. As encoded in the germline V gene, CDR1 is SGDLS while CDR2 is YYNGEE. What this sample's time point label stands for: cycle 1 day 1 (C1D1), immediately before nivolumab initiation. Every trial patient had relapsed after autologous stem cell transplantation, and cohorts A, B and C differed in prior brentuximab vedotin exposure. A total of 50 to 70 patients with relapsed/refractory classical Hodgkin lymphoma made up the trial cohort, and each patient's best overall response was complete response, partial response or progressive disease. Trial patients were treated with single-agent nivolumab in the multi-cohort phase II CheckMate 205 trial. An independent review committee assessed best overall response by applying the 2007 International Working Group response criteria. PBMCs from the trial were collected at three points: immediately before nivolumab initiation (C1D1), and during therapy at cycle 2 day 1 and cycle 4 day 1. Peripheral blood was collected in 8 mL Vacutainer Cell Preparation Tubes, from which PBMCs were isolated by centrifugation and then cryopreserved.

The Qiagen DNeasy kit was used to extract genomic DNA from unsorted PBMCs and from the negatively selected CD4+ and CD8+ fractions. Amplification of TCR beta CDR3 regions was done by immunoSEQ multiplex PCR with primers that anneal to V and J segments. A synthetic immune receptor repertoire was used to minimize amplification bias, and any residual bias was removed computationally once sequencing was done. In the paper's pipeline: Custom Python scripts were used to quantify repertoire diversity as the Shannon entropy index. Unsorted, CD4+ and CD8+ repertoires were examined separately, except in combined analyses, for which CD4+ and CD8+ sequences were merged in silico. Clonal expansion was defined as at least a 2-fold frequency increase after treatment relative to C1D1, with a pseudocount of 0.5 for undetected baseline clones. Clones with 0 or 1 copy at C1D1 were classified as singleton clones, and clones with 2 or more copies were classified as non-singleton clones. Clones expanded in unsorted samples were annotated as CD4+, CD8+ or unknown by matching protein sequences in sorted samples from the same patient. Wilcoxon tests on paired samples were used to test changes in diversity from C1D1 to C4D1. TCRdb stores this immuneACCESS table with in-frame sequences only. Part of the clones is absent; in the studies checked, under half of the shortfall reflects unresolved V genes, and no reason is known for the rest. V and J calls plus clone size are reproduced from that table; the DNA served to infer D and trimming. Across this sample there are over 35,000 clones, with about 82% seen only once. The ten most abundant clones make up approximately 11% of the sample.

Source: peripheral blood mononuclear cells (PBMCs), taken at baseline. This TCR came from a human donor with classical Hodgkin lymphoma. The rearrangement joined TRBV9 to TRBJ2-7; the D gene is unclear. The CDR3 reads CASSVGLYYEQYF. The base sequence is TGTGCCAGCAGCGTAGGTCTGTACTACGAGCAGTACTTC.